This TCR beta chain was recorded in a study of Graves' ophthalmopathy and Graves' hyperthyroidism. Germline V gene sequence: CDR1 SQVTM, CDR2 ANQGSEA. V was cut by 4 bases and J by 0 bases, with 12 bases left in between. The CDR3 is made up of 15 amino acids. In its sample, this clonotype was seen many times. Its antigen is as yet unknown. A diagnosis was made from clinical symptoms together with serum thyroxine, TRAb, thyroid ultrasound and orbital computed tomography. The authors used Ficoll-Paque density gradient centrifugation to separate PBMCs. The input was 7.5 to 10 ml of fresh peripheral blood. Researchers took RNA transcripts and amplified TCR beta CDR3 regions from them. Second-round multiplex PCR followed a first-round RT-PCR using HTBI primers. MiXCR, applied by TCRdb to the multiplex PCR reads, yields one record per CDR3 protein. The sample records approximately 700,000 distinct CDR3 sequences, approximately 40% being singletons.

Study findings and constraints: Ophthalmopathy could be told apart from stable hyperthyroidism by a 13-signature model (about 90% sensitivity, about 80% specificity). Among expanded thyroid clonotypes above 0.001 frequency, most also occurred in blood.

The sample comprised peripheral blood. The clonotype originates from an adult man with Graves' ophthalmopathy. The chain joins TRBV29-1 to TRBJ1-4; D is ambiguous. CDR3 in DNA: TGCAGCGTTGCGACGGATCCAGCAACTAATGAAAAACTGTTTTTT. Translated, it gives CSVATDPATNEKLFF.